A single T cell receptor (beta chain) is shown here with its context. Assay used: immunoSEQ multiplex PCR; TCRdb lists only in-frame clones, some missing. The sample comprises around 300,000 clones, around 90% of which are singletons, and 2% to 2.5% rests with the top ten. The CDR3 length is 17 residues. Trimming left V 4 bases short and J 0 bases short, with 15 bases between. Per the germline V gene, CDR1 is LGHDT and CDR2 is YNNKEL (reference sequence). The data belong to a study of blood T cell repertoires in COVID-19. About the study: The cDNA or gDNA used as material had been derived from T cells, B-cell-depleted T cells, or PBMCs.

This TCR derives from a man aged 50 to 59 with acute or convalescent COVID-19. The sequenced material came from peripheral blood. V gene TRBV3-1 (or the pseudogene TRBV3-2) combines with J gene TRBJ1-4; tentative D call: TRBD1 (5 bases). CDR3 protein: CASSPLREGPTNEKLFF. The DNA for the CDR3 is TGTGCCAGCAGCCCTCTTCGGGAGGGACCAACTAATGAAAAACTGTTTTTT.